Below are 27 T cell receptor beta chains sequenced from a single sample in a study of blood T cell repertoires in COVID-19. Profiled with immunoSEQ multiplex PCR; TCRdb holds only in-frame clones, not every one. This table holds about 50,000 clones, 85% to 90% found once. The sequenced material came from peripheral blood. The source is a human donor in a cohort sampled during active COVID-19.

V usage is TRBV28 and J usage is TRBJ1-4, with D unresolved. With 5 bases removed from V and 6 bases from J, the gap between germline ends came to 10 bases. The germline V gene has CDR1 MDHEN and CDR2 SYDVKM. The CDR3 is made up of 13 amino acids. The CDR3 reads CASSGRTYEKLFF. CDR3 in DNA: TGTGCCAGCAGTGGCAGAACCTATGAAAAACTGTTTTTT.

CDR3 amino acids: CASSPDRGPYNEQFF. The DNA of the CDR3 is TGCGCCAGCAGCCCGGACAGGGGACCCTACAATGAGCAGTTCTTC. The chain employs TRBV5-1 and TRBJ2-1, with 9 positions matching TRBD1. This CDR3 contains 15 residues. V lost 4 bases to trimming and J lost 2 bases; unmatched junction nucleotides: 4. Germline-derived CDR1 and CDR2 are SGHRS and YFSETQ.

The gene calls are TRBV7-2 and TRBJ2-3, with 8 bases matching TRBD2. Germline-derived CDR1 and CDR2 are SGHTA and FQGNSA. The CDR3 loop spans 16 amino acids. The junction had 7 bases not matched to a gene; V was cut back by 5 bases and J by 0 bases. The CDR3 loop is CASSPLAGSSTDTQYF. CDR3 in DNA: TGTGCCAGCAGCCCTTTAGCGGGATCTAGCACAGATACGCAGTATTTT.

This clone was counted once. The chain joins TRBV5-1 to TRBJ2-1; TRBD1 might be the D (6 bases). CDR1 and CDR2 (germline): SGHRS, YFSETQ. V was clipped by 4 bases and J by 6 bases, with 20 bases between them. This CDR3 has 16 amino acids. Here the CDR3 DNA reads TGCGCCAGCAGCACCCCGACAGGTAAAGAGGGCAATGAGCAGTTCTTC. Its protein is CASSTPTGKEGNEQFF.

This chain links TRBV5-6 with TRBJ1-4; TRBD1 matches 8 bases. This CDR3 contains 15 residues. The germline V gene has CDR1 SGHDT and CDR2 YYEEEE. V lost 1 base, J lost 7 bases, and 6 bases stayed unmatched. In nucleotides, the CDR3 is TGTGCCAGCAGCTTGAGGACAGGGAGGGCTGAAAAACTGTTTTTT. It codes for CASSLRTGRAEKLFF.

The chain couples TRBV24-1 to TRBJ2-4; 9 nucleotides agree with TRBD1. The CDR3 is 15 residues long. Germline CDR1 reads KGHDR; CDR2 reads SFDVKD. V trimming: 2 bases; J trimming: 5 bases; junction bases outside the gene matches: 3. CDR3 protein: CATSDWRTGENIQYF. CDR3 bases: TGTGCCACCAGTGATTGGAGGACAGGGGAAAACATTCAGTACTTC.

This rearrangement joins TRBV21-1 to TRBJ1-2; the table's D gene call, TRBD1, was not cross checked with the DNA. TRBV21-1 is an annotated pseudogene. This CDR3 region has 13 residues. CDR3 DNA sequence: TGTGCCAGCCGCCAGTGGTGTACCTATGGCTACACCTTC. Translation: CASRQWCTYGYTF.

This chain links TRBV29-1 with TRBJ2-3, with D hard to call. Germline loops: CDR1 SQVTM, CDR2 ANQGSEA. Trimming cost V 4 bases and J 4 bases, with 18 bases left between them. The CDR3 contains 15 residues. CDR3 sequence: CSVGGYTRLADTQYF. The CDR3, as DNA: TGCAGCGTTGGAGGTTACACCCGCTTGGCAGATACGCAGTATTTT.

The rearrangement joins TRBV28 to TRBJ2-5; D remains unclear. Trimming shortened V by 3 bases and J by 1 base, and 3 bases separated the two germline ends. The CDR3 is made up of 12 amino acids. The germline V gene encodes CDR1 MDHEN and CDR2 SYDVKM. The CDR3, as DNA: TGTGCCAGCAGTTTCCTCCAAGAGACCCAGTACTTC. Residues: CASSFLQETQYF.

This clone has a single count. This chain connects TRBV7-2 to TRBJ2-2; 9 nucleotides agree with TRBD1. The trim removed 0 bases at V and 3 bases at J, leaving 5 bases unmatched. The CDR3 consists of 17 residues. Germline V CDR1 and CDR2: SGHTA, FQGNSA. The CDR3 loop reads CASSLAKQGADTGELFF. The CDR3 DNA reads TGTGCCAGCAGCTTAGCTAAACAGGGGGCGGACACCGGGGAGCTGTTTTTT.

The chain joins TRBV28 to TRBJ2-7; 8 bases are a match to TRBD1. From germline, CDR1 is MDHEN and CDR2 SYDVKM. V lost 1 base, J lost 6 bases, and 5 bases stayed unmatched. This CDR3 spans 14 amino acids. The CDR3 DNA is TGTGCCAGCAGTTTATCCAGGGGGCAGCGCGAGCAGTACTTC. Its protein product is CASSLSRGQREQYF.

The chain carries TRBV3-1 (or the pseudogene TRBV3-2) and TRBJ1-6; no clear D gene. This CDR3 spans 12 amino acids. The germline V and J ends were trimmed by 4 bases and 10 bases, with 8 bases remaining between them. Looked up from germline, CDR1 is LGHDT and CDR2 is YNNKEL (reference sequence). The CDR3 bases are TGTGCCAGCAGCCCTCCAGGATCACCCCTCCACTTT. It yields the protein CASSPPGSPLHF.

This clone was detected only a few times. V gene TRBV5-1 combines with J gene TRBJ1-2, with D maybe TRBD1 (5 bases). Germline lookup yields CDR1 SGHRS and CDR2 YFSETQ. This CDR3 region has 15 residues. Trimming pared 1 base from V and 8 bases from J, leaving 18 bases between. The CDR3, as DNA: TGCGCCAGCAGCTTGATCAGTGACAGCCTTGAGGGCTACACCTTC. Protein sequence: CASSLISDSLEGYTF.

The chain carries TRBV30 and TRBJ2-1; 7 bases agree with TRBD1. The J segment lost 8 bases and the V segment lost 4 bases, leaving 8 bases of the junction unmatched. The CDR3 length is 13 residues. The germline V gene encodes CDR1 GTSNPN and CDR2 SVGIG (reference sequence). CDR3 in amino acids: CAWNTQGMHEQFF. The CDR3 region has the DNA TGTGCCTGGAACACACAGGGGATGCATGAGCAGTTCTTC.

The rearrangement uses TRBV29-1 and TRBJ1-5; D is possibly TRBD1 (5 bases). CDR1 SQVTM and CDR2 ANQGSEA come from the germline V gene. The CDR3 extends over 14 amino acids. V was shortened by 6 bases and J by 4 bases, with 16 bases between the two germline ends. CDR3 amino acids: CSVVQGNGNQPQHF. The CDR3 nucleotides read TGCAGCGTGGTCCAGGGTAATGGTAATCAGCCCCAGCATTTT.

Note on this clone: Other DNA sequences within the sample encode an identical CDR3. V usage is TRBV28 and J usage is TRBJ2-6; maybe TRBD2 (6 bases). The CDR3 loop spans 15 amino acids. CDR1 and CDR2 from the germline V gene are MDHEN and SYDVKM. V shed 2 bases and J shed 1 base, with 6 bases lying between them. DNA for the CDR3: TGTGCCAGCAGTTTACGGGGGTCTGGGGCCAACGTCCTGACTTTC. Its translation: CASSLRGSGANVLTF.

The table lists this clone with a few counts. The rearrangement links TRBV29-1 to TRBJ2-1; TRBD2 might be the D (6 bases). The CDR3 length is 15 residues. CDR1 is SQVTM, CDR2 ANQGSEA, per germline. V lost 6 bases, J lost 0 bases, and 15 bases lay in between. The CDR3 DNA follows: TGCAGCGTGAGGGGACTCCCCAGCTCCTACAATGAGCAGTTCTTC. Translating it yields CSVRGLPSSYNEQFF.

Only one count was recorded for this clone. The CDR3 region is CASSLGASGSGTGELFF. The CDR3 DNA follows: TGTGCCAGCAGCTTGGGGGCTAGCGGGAGTGGCACCGGGGAGCTGTTTTTT. The chain employs TRBV5-4 and TRBJ2-2, with 10 bases lining up with TRBD2. V lost 0 bases and J lost 4; bases outside the gene matches: 6. In germline, CDR1 is SGHNT, CDR2 YYREEE (reference sequence). The CDR3 runs to 17 residues.

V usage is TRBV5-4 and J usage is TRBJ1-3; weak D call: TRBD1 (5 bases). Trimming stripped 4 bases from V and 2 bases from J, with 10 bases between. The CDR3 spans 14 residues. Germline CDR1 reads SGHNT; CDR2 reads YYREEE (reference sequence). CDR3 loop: CASSLGGAGNTIYF. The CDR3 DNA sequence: TGTGCCAGCAGCCTGGGGGGGGCTGGAAACACCATATATTTT.

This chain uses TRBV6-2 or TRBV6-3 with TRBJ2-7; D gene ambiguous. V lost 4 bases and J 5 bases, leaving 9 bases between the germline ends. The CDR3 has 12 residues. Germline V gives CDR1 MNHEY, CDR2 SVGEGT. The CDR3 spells CASSSPYDEQYV. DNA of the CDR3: TGTGCCAGCAGTTCGCCCTATGACGAGCAGTACGTC.

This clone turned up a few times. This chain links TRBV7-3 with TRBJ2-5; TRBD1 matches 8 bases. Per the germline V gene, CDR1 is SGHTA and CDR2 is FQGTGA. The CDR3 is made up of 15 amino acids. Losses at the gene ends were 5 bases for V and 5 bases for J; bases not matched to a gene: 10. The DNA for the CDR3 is TGTGCCAGCAGCGAAACCGGGACAGGAAGGGAGACCCAGTACTTC. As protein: CASSETGTGRETQYF.

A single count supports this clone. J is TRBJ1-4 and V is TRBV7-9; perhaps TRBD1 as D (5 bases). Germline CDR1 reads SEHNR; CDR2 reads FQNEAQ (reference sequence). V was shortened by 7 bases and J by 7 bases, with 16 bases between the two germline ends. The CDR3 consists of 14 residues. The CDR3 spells CASILPTAGEKLFF. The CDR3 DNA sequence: TGTGCCAGCATCCTTCCGACAGCGGGTGAAAAACTGTTTTTT.

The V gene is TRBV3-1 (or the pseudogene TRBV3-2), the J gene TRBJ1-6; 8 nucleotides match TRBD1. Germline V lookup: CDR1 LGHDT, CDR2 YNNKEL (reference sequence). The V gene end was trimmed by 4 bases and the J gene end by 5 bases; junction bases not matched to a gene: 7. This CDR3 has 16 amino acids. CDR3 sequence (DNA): TGTGCCAGCAGCCCCCGGGACAGGAGAGATAATTCACCCCTCCACTTT. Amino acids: CASSPRDRRDNSPLHF.

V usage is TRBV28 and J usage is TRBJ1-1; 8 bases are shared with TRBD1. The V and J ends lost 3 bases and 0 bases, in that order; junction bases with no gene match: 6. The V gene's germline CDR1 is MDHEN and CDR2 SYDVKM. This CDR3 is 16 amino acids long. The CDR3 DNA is TGTGCCAGCAGTTTGAGCGGGACAGGCTTGAACACTGAAGCTTTCTTT. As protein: CASSLSGTGLNTEAFF.

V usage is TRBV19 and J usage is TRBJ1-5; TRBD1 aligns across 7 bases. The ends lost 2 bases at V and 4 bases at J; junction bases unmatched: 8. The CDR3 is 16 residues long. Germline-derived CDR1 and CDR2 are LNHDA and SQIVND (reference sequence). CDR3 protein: CASSIQAGGWNQPQHF. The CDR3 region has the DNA TGTGCCAGTAGTATACAGGCAGGGGGTTGGAATCAGCCCCAGCATTTT.

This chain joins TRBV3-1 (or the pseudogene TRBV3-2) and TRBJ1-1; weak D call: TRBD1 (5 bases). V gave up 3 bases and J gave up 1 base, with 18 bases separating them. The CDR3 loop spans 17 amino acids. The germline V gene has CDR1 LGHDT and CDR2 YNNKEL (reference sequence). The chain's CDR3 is CASSQGSEGRKNTEAFF. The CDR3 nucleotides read TGTGCCAGCAGCCAGGGTTCCGAGGGGAGGAAGAACACTGAAGCTTTCTTT.

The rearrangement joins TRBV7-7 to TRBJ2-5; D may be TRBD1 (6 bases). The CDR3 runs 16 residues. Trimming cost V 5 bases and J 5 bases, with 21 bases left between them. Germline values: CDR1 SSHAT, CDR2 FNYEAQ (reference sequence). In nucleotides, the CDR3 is TGTGCCAGCAGCCTGCAGATCACAGGGAGTGGGGAGACCCAGTACTTC. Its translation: CASSLQITGSGETQYF.